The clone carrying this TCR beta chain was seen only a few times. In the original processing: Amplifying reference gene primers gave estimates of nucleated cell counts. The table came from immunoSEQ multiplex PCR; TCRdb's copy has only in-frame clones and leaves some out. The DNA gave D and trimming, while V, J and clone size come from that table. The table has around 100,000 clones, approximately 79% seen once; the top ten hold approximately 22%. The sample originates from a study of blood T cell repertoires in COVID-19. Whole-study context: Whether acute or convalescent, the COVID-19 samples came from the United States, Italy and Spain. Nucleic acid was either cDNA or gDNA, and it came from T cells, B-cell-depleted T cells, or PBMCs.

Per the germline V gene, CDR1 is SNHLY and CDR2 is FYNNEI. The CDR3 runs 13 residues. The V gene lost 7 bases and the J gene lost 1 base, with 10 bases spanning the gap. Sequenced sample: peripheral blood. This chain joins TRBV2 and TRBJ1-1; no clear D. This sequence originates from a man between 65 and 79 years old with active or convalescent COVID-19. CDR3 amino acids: CASNREENTEAFF. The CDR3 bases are TGTGCCAGCAACCGAGAGGAGAACACTGAAGCTTTCTTT. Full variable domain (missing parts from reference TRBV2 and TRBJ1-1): EPEVTQTPSHQVTQMGQEVILRCVPISNHLYFYWYRQILGQKVEFLVSFYNNEISEKSEIFDDQFSVERPDGSNFTLKIRSTKLEDSAMYFCASNREENTEAFFGQGTRLTVV.